This TCR beta chain was documented in a study of control samples from healthy donors and cancer patients. Trimming stripped 3 bases from V and 1 base from J, with 10 bases between. Germline lookup yields CDR1 LNHNV and CDR2 YYDKDF (reference sequence). This CDR3 contains 15 residues. Sequencing was performed with immunoSEQ multiplex PCR; in TCRdb, only in-frame clones are kept and a portion is missing. The table records roughly 120,000 clones, about 91% of them present only once. This sequence was found in a man aged 35 to 55 in good health. The chain combines TRBV15 with TRBJ2-1, with D possibly TRBD2 on 6 matching bases. The sample taken for sequencing was blood. This CDR3 reads CATSSPGTSYNEQFF. CDR3 coding DNA: TGTGCCACCAGCAGCCCGGGGACTTCCTACAATGAGCAGTTCTTC.